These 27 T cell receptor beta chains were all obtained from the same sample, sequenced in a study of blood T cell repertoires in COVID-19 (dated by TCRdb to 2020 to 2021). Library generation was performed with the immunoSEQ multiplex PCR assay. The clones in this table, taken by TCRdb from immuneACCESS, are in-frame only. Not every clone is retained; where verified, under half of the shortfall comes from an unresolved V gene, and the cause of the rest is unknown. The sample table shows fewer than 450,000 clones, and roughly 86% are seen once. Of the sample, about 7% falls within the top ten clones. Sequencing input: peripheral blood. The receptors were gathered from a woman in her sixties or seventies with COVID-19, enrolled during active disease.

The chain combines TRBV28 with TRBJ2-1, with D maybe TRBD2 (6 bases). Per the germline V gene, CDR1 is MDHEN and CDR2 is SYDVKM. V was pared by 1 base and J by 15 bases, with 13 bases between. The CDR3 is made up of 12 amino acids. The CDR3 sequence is CASSLLGGALFF. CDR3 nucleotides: TGTGCCAGCAGTTTATTGGGGGGAGCTCTGTTCTTC.

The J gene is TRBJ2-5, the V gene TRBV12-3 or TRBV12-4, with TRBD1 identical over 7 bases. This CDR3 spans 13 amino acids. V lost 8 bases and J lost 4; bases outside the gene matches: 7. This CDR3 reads CASSPTGRETQYF. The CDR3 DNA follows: TGTGCCAGCTCTCCGACAGGGAGAGAGACCCAGTACTTC.

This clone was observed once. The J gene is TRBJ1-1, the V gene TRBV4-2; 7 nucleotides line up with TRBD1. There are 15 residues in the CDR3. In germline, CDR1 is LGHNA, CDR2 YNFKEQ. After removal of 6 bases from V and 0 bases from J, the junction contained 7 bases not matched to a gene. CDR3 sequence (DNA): TGTGCCAGCAGTCTCGCAGGGGGTATGAACACTGAAGCTTTCTTT. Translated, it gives CASSLAGGMNTEAFF.

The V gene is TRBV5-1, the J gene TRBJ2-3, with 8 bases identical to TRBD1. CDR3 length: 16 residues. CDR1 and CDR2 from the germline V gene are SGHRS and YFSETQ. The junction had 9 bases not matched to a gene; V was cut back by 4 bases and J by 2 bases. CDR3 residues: CASSMDRVTLTDTQYF. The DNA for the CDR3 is TGCGCCAGCAGCATGGACAGGGTAACCCTCACAGATACGCAGTATTTT.

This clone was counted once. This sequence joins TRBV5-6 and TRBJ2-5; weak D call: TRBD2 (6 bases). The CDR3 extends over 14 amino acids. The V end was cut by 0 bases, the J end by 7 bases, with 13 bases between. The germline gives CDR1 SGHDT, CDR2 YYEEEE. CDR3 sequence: CASSLVATEGTQYF. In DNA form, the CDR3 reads TGTGCCAGCAGCTTGGTAGCCACGGAGGGGACCCAGTACTTC.

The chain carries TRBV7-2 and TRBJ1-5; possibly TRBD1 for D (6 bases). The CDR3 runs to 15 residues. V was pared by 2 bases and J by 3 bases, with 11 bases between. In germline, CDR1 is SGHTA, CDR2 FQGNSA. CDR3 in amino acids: CASSLSDRPNQPQHF. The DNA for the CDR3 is TGTGCCAGCAGCTTAAGCGACAGGCCCAATCAGCCCCAGCATTTT. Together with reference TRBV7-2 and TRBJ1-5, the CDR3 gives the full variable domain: GAGVSQSPSNKVTEKGKDVELRCDPISGHTALYWYRQSLGQGLEFLIYFQGNSAPDKSGLPSDRFSAERTGGSVSTLTIQRTQQEDSAVYLCASSLSDRPNQPQHFGDGTRLSIL.

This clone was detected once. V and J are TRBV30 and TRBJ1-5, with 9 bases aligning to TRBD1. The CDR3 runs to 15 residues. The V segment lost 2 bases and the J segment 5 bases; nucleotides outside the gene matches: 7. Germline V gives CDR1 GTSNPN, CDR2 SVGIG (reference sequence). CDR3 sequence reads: CAWSRGTGKDQPQHF. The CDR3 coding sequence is TGTGCCTGGAGTCGCGGGACAGGGAAGGATCAGCCCCAGCATTTT.

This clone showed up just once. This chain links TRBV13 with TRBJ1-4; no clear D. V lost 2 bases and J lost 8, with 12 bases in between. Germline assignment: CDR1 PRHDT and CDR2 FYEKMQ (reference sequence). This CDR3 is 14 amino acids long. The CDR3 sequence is CASSLRSAAEKLFF. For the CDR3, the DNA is TGTGCCAGCAGCTTACGTTCGGCAGCGGAAAAACTGTTTTTT.

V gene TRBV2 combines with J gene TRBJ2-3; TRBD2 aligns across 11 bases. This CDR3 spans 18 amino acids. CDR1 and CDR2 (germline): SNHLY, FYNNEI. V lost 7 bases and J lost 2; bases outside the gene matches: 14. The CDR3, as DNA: TGTGCCAGCAAGGGGCGGCCTAGCGGGGGGCCAAACACAGATACGCAGTATTTT. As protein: CASKGRPSGGPNTDTQYF.

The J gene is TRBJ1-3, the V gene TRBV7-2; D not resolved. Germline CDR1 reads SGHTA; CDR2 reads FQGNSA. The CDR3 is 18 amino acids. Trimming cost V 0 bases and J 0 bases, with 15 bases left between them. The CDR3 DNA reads TGTGCCAGCAGCTTAGCGATTAGCACTTTGGGCTCTGGAAACACCATATATTTT. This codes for CASSLAISTLGSGNTIYF.

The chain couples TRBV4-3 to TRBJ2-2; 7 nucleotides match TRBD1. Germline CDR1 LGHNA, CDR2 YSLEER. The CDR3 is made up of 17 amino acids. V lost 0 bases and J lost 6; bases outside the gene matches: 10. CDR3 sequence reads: CASSQDGRQGSAGELFF. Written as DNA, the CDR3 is TGCGCCAGCAGCCAAGACGGTCGACAGGGATCGGCCGGGGAGCTGTTTTTT.

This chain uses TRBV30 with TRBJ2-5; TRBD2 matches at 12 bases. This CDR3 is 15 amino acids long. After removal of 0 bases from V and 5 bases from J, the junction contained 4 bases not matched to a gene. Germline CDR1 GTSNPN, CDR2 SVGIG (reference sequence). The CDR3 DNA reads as TGTGCCTGGAGTGTACCACTAGCGGGGGGTGAGACCCAGTACTTC. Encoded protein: CAWSVPLAGGETQYF.

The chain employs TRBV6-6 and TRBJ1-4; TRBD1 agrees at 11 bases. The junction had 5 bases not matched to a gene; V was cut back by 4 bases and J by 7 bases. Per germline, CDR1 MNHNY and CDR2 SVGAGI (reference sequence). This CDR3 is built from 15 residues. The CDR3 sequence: CASSWTGGGGEKLFF. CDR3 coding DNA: TGTGCCAGCAGTTGGACAGGGGGCGGCGGTGAAAAACTGTTTTTT.

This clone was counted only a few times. The chain's CDR3 is CASSTSTSVSGGATYNEQFF. The CDR3 region has the DNA TGTGCCAGCAGTACCTCTACTAGCGTGTCGGGGGGAGCGACCTACAATGAGCAGTTCTTC. The chain is built from TRBV28 and TRBJ2-1, with 7 positions matching TRBD2. V shed 5 bases, J shed 2 bases, and the junction held 21 bases outside the gene matches. The CDR3 consists of 20 residues. Germline CDR1 and CDR2: MDHEN and SYDVKM. The full variable domain, completed using reference TRBV28 and TRBJ2-1, is DVKVTQSSRYLVKRTGEKVFLECVQDMDHENMFWYRQDPGLGLRLIYFSYDVKMKEKGDIPEGYSVSREKKERFSLILESASTNQTSMYLCASSTSTSVSGGATYNEQFFGPGTRLTVL.

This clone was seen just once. The CDR3 DNA reads TGCGCCAGCAGCCAAGGTCTCGAGGGACAGGGGAACACTGAAGCTTTCTTT. Residues: CASSQGLEGQGNTEAFF. The chain recombines TRBV4-3 with TRBJ1-1, with TRBD1 matching over 9 bases. Germline-derived CDR1 and CDR2 are LGHNA and YSLEER. The CDR3 is 17 amino acids. Trimming took 1 base from V and 1 from J; bases not matched to a gene: 7.

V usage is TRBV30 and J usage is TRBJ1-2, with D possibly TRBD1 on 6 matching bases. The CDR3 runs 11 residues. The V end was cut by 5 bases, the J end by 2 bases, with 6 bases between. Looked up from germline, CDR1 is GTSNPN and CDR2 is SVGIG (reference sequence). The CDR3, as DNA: TGTGCCTGGGGACAGAACTATGGCTACACCTTC. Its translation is CAWGQNYGYTF.

CDR3 in DNA: TGTGCCAGCAGCTTAATCAGGGCAGGGTCCTACGAGCAGTACTTC. As protein: CASSLIRAGSYEQYF. The genes are TRBV11-2 and TRBJ2-7; D might be TRBD1 (5 bases). Trimming removed 2 bases at V and 1 base at J, with 12 bases between. Germline V gene data show CDR1 as SGHAT and CDR2 as FQNNGV. The CDR3 is made up of 15 amino acids.

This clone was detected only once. CDR3 bases: TGTGCCAGCAGCTCGCCGGGACAGGGGGCCTACGAGCAGTACTTC. Amino acid sequence: CASSSPGQGAYEQYF. The V and J genes are TRBV5-6 and TRBJ2-7, with 11 positions matching TRBD1. The CDR3 extends over 15 amino acids. J was trimmed by 2 bases and V by 3 bases; bases with no gene match: 4. Germline lookup yields CDR1 SGHDT and CDR2 YYEEEE.

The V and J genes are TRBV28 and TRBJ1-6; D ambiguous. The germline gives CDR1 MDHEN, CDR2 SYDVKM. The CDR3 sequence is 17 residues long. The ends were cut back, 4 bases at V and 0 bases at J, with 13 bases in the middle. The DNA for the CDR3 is TGTGCCAGCAGTTCCCTCGCGTTACCCTCCTATAATTCACCCCTCCACTTT. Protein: CASSSLALPSYNSPLHF.

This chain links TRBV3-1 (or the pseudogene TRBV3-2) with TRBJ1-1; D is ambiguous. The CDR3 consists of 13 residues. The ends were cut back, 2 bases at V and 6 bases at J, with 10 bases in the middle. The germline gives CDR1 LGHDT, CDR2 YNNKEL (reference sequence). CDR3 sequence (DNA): TGTGCCAGCAGCCAATCTAGTCGGTCTGAAGCTTTCTTT. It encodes CASSQSSRSEAFF.

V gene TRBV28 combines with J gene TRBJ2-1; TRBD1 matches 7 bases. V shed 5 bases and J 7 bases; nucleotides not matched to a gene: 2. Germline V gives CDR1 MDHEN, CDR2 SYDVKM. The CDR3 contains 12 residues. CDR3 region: CASSPTGNEQFF. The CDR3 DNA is TGTGCCAGCAGTCCGACAGGGAATGAGCAGTTCTTC.

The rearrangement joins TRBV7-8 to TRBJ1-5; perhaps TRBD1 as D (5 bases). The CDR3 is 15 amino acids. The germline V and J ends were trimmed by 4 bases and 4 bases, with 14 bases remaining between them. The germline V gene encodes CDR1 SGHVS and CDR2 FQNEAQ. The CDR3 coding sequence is TGTGCCAGCAGCTCCGCCGGGGGAGGTAATCAGCCCCAGCATTTT. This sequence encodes CASSSAGGGNQPQHF.

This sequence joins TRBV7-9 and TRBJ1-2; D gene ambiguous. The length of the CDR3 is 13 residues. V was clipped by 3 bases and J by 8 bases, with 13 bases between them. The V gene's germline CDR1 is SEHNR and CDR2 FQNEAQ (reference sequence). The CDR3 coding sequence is TGTGCCAGCAGCTTCATAGTGGAGGAAGGCTACACCTTC. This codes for CASSFIVEEGYTF.

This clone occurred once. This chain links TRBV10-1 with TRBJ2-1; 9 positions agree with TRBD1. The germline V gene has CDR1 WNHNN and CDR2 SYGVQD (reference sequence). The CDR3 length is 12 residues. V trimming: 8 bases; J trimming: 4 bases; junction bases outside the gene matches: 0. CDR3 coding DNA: TGCGCCAGCGGGACAGGGTACAATGAGCAGTTCTTC. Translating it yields CASGTGYNEQFF.

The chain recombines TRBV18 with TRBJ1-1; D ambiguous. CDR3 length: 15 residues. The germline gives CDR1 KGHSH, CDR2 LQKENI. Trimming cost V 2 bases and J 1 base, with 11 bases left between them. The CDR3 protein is CASSPFEEPNTEAFF. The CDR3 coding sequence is TGTGCCAGCTCACCATTCGAGGAACCGAACACTGAAGCTTTCTTT.

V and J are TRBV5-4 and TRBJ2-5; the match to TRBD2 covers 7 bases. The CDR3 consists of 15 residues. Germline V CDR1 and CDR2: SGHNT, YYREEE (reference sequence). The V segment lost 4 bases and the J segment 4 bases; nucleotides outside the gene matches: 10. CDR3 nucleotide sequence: TGTGCCAGCAGCCGATACGGGGGGATGGGAGAGACCCAGTACTTC. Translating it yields CASSRYGGMGETQYF.

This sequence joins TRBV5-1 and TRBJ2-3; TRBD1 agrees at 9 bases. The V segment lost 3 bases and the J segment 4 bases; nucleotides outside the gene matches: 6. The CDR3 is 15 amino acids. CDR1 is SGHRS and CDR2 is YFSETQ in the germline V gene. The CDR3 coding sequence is TGCGCCAGCAGCTCGGGACAGGGTCCGGCAGATACGCAGTATTTT. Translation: CASSSGQGPADTQYF.